This entry concerns a single T cell receptor (beta chain). Its antigen is currently unknown. The data are from a study of identical twins. Study results and caveats: Among out-of-frame alpha sequences shared by twins, low generation probability occurred in excess. Modelling approaches yielded underestimates of out-of-frame TCR alpha sharing between monozygotic twins. The more abundant beta clonotypes in cord blood had fewer insertions, and memory repertoires did not show this.

CDR1 is MNHEY, CDR2 SVGEGT, per germline. Trimming removed 5 bases from V and 0 bases from J, with 11 bases in between. This CDR3 spans 15 amino acids. Template switching (which added a universal primer site) was used, and cDNA carried unique molecular identifiers. TCRdb reprocessed the 5' RACE reads with MiXCR, giving one entry per CDR3 protein. Among around 550,000 distinct CDR3 sequences listed, around 15% were seen once. The sample was also linked to a second study, of yellow fever vaccine responses in identical twins.

Source material: CD4+ T cells sorted from blood. This receptor was identified in a woman aged 18-29 years in good health. The chain carries TRBV6-2 or TRBV6-3 and TRBJ1-5; D remains unclear. CDR3 loop: CASSRDGYSNQPQHF. The CDR3 DNA reads TGTGCCAGCAGTCGCGACGGCTATAGCAATCAGCCCCAGCATTTT.